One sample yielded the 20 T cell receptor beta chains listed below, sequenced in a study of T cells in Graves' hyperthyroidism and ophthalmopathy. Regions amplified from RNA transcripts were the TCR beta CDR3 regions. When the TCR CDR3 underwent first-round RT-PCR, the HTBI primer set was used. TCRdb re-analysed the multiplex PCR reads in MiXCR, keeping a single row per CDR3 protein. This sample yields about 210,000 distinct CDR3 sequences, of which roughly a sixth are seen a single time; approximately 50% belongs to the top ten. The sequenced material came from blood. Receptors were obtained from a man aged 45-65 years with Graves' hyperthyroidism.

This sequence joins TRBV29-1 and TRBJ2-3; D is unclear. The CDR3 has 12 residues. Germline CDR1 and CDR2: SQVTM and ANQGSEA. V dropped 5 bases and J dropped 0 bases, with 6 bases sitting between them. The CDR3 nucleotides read TGCAGCGTTCCCCACAGCACAGATACGCAGTATTTT. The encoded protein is CSVPHSTDTQYF.

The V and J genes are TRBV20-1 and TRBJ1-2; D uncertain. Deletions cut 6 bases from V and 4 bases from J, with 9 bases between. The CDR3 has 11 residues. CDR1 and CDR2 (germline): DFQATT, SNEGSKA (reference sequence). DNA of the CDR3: TGCAGTGCCCCCTCGGTCTATGGCTACACCTTC. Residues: CSAPSVYGYTF.

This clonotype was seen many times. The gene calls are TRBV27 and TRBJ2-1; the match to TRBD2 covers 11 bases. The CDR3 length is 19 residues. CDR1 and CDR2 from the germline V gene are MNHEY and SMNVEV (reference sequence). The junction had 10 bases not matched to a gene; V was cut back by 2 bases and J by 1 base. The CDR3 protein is CASSLETTASGRSYNEQFF. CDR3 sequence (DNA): TGTGCCAGCAGTTTAGAAACGACAGCTAGCGGGAGGTCCTACAATGAGCAGTTCTTC.

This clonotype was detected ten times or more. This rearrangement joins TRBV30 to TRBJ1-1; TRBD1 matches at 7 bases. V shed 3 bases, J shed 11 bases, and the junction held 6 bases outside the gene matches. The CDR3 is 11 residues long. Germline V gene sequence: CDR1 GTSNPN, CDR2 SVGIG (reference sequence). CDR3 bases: TGTGCCTGGAGCCGACAGGGAACGGCTTTCTTT. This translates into CAWSRQGTAFF.

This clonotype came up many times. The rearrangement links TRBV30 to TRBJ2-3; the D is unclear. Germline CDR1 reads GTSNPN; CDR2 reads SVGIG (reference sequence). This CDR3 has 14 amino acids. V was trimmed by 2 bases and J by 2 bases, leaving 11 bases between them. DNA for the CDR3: TGTGCCTGGAGTAGAACTCTCATCACAGATACGCAGTATTTT. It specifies CAWSRTLITDTQYF.

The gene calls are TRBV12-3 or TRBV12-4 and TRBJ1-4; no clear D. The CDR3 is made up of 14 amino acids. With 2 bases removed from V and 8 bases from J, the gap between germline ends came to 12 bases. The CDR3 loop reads CASSLLLGQEKLFF. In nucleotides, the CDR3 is TGTGCCAGCAGTTTATTGCTAGGGCAGGAAAAACTGTTTTTT.

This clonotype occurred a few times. The CDR3 reads CATAGGQNTGELFF. The DNA for the CDR3 is TGTGCCACCGCGGGGGGTCAGAACACCGGGGAGCTGTTTTTT. The V call is TRBV12-3 or TRBV12-4, the J call TRBJ2-2; TRBD2 agrees at 8 bases. The V segment lost 10 bases and the J segment 1 base; nucleotides outside the gene matches: 5. The CDR3 has 14 amino acids.

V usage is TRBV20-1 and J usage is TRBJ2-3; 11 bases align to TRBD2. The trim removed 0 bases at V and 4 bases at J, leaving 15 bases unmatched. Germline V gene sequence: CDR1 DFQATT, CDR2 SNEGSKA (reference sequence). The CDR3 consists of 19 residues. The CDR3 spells CSAREVRASGRPPADTQYF. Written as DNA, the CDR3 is TGCAGTGCTAGAGAGGTGCGTGCTAGCGGGAGGCCCCCTGCAGATACGCAGTATTTT.

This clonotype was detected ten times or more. CDR3 bases: TGCAGTGCCATACAGGCGTACGAGCAGTACTTC. Translating gives CSAIQAYEQYF. This chain links TRBV20-1 with TRBJ2-7; possibly TRBD1 for D (5 bases). CDR1 and CDR2 from the germline V gene are DFQATT and SNEGSKA (reference sequence). Deletions cut 6 bases from V and 4 bases from J, with 10 bases between. This CDR3 contains 11 residues.

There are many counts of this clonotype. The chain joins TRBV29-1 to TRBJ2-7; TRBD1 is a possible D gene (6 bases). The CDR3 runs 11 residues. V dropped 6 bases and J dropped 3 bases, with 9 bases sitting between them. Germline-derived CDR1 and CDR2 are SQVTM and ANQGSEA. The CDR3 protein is CSVVDSYEQYF. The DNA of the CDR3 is TGCAGCGTGGTGGACAGCTACGAGCAGTACTTC.

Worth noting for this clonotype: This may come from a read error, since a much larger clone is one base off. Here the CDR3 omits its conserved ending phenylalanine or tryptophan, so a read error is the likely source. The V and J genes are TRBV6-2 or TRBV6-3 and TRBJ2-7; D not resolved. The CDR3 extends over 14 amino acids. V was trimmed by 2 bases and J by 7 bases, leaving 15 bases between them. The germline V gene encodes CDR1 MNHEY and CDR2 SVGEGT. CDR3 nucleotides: TGTGCCAGCAGTTACCCCGGACGTATGGGTGAGCAGTACCTC. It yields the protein CASSYPGRMGEQYL.

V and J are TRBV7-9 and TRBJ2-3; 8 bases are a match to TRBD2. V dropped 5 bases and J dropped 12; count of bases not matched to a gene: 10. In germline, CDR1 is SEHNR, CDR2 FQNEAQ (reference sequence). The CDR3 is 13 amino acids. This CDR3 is CASSPAGVNQQYF. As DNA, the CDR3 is TGTGCCAGCAGCCCAGCGGGAGTTAACCAACAGTATTTT.

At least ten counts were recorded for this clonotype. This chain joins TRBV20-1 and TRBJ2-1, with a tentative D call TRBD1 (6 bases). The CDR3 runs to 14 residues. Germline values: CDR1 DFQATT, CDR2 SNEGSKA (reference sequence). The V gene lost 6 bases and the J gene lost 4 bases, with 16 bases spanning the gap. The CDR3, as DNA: TGCAGTGCCAATCTTCCGGACAGATACAATGAGCAGTTCTTC. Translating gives CSANLPDRYNEQFF.

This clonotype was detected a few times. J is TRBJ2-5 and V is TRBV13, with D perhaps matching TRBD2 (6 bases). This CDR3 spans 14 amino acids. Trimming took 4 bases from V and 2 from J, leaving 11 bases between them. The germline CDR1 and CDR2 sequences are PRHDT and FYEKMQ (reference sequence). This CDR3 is CASSYRGRQETQYF. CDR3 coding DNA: TGTGCCAGCAGCTACCGGGGGAGGCAAGAGACCCAGTACTTC.

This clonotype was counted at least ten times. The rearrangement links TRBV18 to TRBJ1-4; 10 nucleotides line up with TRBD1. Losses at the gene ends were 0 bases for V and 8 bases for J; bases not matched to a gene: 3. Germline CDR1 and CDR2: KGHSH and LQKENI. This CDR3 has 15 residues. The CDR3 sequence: CASSPPTGGREKLFF. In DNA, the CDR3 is TGTGCCAGCTCACCACCGACAGGGGGCCGCGAAAAACTGTTTTTT.

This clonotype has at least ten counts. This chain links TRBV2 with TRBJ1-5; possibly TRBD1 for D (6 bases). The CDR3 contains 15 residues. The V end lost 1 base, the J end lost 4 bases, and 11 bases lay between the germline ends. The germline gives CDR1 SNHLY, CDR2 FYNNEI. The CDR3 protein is CASSEGARGNQPQHF. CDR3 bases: TGTGCCAGCAGTGAAGGGGCCAGGGGTAATCAGCCCCAGCATTTT.

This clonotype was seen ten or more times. In nucleotides, the CDR3 is TGCAGTGGTCAGACTAGCTCAGATACGCAGTATTTT. Translation gives CSGQTSSDTQYF. The genes are TRBV20-1 and TRBJ2-3; TRBD2 agrees at 7 bases. This CDR3 comprises 12 residues. The trim removed 7 bases at V and 4 bases at J, leaving 5 bases unmatched. Germline V gene sequence: CDR1 DFQATT, CDR2 SNEGSKA (reference sequence).

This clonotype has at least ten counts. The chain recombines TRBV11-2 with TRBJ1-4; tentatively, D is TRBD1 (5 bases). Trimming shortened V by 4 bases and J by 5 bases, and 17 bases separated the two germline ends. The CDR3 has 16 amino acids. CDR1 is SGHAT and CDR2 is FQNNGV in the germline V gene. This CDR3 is CASSSPPGRRNEKLFF. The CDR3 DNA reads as TGTGCCAGCAGCTCCCCACCGGGACGTAGAAATGAAAAACTGTTTTTT.

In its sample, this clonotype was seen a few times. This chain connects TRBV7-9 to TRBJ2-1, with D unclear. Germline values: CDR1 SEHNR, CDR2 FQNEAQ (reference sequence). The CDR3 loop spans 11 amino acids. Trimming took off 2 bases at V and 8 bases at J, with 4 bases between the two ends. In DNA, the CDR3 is TGTGCCAGCAGCTTAATCCATGAGCAGTTCTTC. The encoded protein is CASSLIHEQFF. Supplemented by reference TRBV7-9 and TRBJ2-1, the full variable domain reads DTGVSQNPRHKITKRGQNVTFRCDPISEHNRLYWYRQTLGQGPEFLTYFQNEAQLEKSRLLSDRFSAERPKGSFSTLEIQRTEQGDSAMYLCASSLIHEQFFGPGTRLTVL.

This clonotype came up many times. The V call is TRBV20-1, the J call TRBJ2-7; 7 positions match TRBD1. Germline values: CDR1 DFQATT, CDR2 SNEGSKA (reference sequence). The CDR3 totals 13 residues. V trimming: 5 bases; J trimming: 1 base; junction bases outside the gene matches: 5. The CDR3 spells CSAPQGRSYEQYF. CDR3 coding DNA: TGCAGTGCTCCACAGGGGCGTTCCTACGAGCAGTACTTC.